This T cell receptor beta chain was identified during a study of cytomegalovirus exposure and HLA in healthy donors. Study details: Out of 398 genotyped donors, roughly 80% belonged to the Caucasian-associated ancestry cluster. Whole-study results and caveats: The study recorded 150 to 200 TCR beta chains that were cytomegalovirus-associated. Exclusion applied to some V segments, including TRBV6-2 and TRBV6-3, as they were indistinguishable. After further analysis at a later stage, 16,951 TCR beta sequences were associated with HLA alleles at 0.05 false discovery rate.

The germline V gene encodes CDR1 MNHNS and CDR2 SASEGT. V was clipped by 4 bases and J by 5 bases; unmatched bases: 10. This CDR3 is built from 16 residues. This PCR relied on a set of 60 Vbeta primers and 13 Jbeta primers. The method was immunoSEQ multiplex PCR; TCRdb's version includes in-frame clones alone and lacks a portion of them. The data show over 130,000 clones, 79% seen once. About this clone itself: Antigen: not known.

This chain uses TRBV6-1 with TRBJ2-5; 10 positions agree with TRBD2. Sequencing was carried out using PBMCs. The TCR originated in a man between 45 and 60 years old in good health and CMV-seropositive. CDR3 bases: TGTGCCAGCAGTGCCCAGCGGGAGGGCCCTGGGGAGACCCAGTACTTC. This codes for CASSAQREGPGETQYF.